This T cell receptor (beta chain) emerged from a study of T cell changes during pregnancy in multiple sclerosis. This table comes from immunoSEQ multiplex PCR, and its TCRdb copy is limited to in-frame clones, with some not included. The sample comprises approximately 43,000 clones, roughly 93% of which are singletons, and roughly 8.7% rests with the top ten. The CDR3 loop spans 16 amino acids. Germline V gene data show CDR1 as SGHRS and CDR2 as YFSETQ. V dropped 7 bases and J dropped 1 base, with 18 bases sitting between them. The clonotype was recovered from a female donor with multiple sclerosis, enrolled in a pregnancy study. The chain has TRBV5-1 and TRBJ2-1; maybe TRBD2 (6 bases). The material sequenced was CD8+ T cells from peripheral blood mononuclear cells, taken in the third trimester of pregnancy. CDR3 residues: CASQPWGGQSYNEQFF. The CDR3, as DNA: TGCGCCAGCCAACCTTGGGGAGGACAATCCTACAATGAGCAGTTCTTC. Full variable domain (missing parts from reference TRBV5-1 and TRBJ2-1): KAGVTQTPRYLIKTRGQQVTLSCSPISGHRSVSWYQQTPGQGLQFLFEYFSETQRNKGNFPGRFSGRQFSNSRSEMNVSTLELGDSALYLCASQPWGGQSYNEQFFGPGTRLTVL.